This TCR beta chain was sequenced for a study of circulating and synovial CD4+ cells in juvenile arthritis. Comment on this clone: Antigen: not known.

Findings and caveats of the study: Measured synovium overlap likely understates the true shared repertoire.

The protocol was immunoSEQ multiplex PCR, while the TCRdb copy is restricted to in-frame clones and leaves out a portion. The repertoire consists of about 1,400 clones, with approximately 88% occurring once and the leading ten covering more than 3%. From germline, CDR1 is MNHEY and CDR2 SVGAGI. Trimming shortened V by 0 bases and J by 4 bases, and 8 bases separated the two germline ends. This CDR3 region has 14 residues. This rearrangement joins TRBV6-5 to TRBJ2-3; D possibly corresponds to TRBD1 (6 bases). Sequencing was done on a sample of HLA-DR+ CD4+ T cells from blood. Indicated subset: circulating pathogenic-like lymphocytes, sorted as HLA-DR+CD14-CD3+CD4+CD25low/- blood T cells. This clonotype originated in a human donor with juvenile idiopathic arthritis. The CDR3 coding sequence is TGTGCCAGCAGTTACTCGGGACAATCAGATACGCAGTATTTT. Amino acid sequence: CASSYSGQSDTQYF.